Below are 15 T cell receptor beta chains sequenced from a single sample in a study of graft-versus-host responses after intestinal transplantation. Antigen specificity for these receptors is unknown. The table came from immunoSEQ multiplex PCR; TCRdb's copy has only in-frame clones and leaves some out. The sample contains over 90,000 clones, more than 85% of which appear only once. The sample here was unstimulated CD8+ T cells sorted from spleen or lymph node cells, taken before intestinal transplant. The origin of the receptors is a human donor who received an intestinal transplant.

The chain is built from TRBV13 and TRBJ2-3; 13 bases match TRBD2. The germline CDR1 and CDR2 sequences are PRHDT and FYEKMQ (reference sequence). The CDR3 is made up of 17 amino acids. Losses at the gene ends were 4 bases for V and 6 bases for J; bases not matched to a gene: 10. CDR3 DNA: TGTGCCAGCAGCTCAACAGGACTAGCGGGGGCGGTGGATACGCAGTATTTT. Its translation is CASSSTGLAGAVDTQYF. Full variable domain (remainder filled in from reference TRBV13 and TRBJ2-3): AAGVIQSPRHLIKEKRETATLKCYPIPRHDTVYWYQQGPGQDPQFLISFYEKMQSDKGSIPDRFSAQQFSDYHSELNMSSLELGDSALYFCASSSTGLAGAVDTQYFGPGTRLTVL.

V usage is TRBV27 and J usage is TRBJ2-1; 11 bases map to TRBD1. From germline, CDR1 is MNHEY and CDR2 SMNVEV (reference sequence). V trimming: 5 bases; J trimming: 5 bases; junction bases outside the gene matches: 5. The CDR3 runs 15 residues. Written as DNA, the CDR3 is TGTGCCAGCAGTCCGGACAGGGGGCACGACAATGAGCAGTTCTTC. As protein: CASSPDRGHDNEQFF.

CDR3 in DNA: TGCGCCAGCAGCTTGGTCCCCGGTACTAACGAGCAGTACTTC. Translation: CASSLVPGTNEQYF. The V call is TRBV5-1, the J call TRBJ2-7; D is ambiguous. Trimming stripped 0 bases from V and 5 bases from J, with 12 bases between. The CDR3 consists of 14 residues. Germline CDR1 is SGHRS and CDR2 is YFSETQ.

V and J are TRBV15 and TRBJ2-3; no definite D call. CDR3 length equals 12 residues. Germline values: CDR1 LNHNV, CDR2 YYDKDF (reference sequence). The V gene lost 5 bases and the J gene lost 3 bases, with 6 bases spanning the gap. The CDR3: CATSDRTDTQYF. CDR3 DNA: TGTGCCACCAGCGACCGGACAGATACGCAGTATTTT.

The chain combines TRBV5-6 with TRBJ1-1; the match to TRBD1 covers 10 bases. Germline CDR1 and CDR2: SGHDT and YYEEEE. This CDR3 is 16 amino acids long. With V trimmed by 2 bases and J by 6 bases, 10 bases remained unmatched. CDR3 sequence reads: CASSFGTDRGHAEAFF. The DNA for the CDR3 is TGTGCCAGCAGCTTCGGAACCGACAGGGGGCACGCTGAAGCTTTCTTT. Full variable domain (missing parts from reference TRBV5-6 and TRBJ1-1): DAGVTQSPTHLIKTRGQQVTLRCSPKSGHDTVSWYQQALGQGPQFIFQYYEEEERQRGNFPDRFSGHQFPNYSSELNVNALLLGDSALYLCASSFGTDRGHAEAFFGQGTRLTVV.

The chain recombines TRBV4-1 with TRBJ2-7; D call uncertain. Trimming cost V 3 bases and J 2 bases, with 14 bases left between them. Per germline, CDR1 MGHRA and CDR2 YSYEKL. The CDR3 totals 15 residues. DNA for the CDR3: TGCGCCAGCAGCCATTATCACGGTAAAACCTACGAGCAGTACTTC. This translates into CASSHYHGKTYEQYF.

This clone was detected only a few times. This sequence joins TRBV13 and TRBJ2-3; 9 positions match TRBD2. The V gene end was trimmed by 5 bases and the J gene end by 4 bases; junction bases not matched to a gene: 7. From germline, CDR1 is PRHDT and CDR2 FYEKMQ (reference sequence). This CDR3 spans 15 amino acids. Here the CDR3 reads CASSPGTSIPDTQYF. The CDR3 nucleotides are TGTGCCAGCAGCCCCGGGACTAGCATACCAGATACGCAGTATTTT.

The chain employs TRBV10-1 and TRBJ1-1; a possible D gene is TRBD1 (5 bases). V was clipped by 6 bases and J by 1 base, with 9 bases between them. CDR1 and CDR2 (germline): WNHNN, SYGVQD (reference sequence). The CDR3 runs 13 residues. CDR3 sequence: CASRQERNTEAFF. The CDR3 coding sequence is TGCGCCAGCAGACAGGAGCGGAACACTGAAGCTTTCTTT.

V gene TRBV2 combines with J gene TRBJ2-7; TRBD1 matches at 8 bases. The CDR3 loop spans 17 amino acids. Trimming took 6 bases from V and 1 from J; bases not matched to a gene: 14. CDR1 is SNHLY, CDR2 FYNNEI, per germline. CDR3 loop: CASSPNWGTGLSYEQYF. The CDR3 region has the DNA TGTGCCAGCAGCCCCAATTGGGGGACAGGATTGTCCTACGAGCAGTACTTC.

This clone was picked up one time. V gene TRBV6-4 combines with J gene TRBJ1-1, with D possibly TRBD1 on 5 matching bases. The CDR3 totals 14 residues. V lost 0 bases and J lost 4, with 9 bases in between. Germline values: CDR1 MRHNA, CDR2 SNTAGT. The CDR3 sequence is CASSDSAGTTEAFF. The CDR3 DNA is TGTGCCAGCAGTGACTCTGCAGGGACCACTGAAGCTTTCTTT.

This clone was observed once. The chain combines TRBV11-2 with TRBJ2-2, with D uncertain. Germline V gene data show CDR1 as SGHAT and CDR2 as FQNNGV. Trimming took off 3 bases at V and 6 bases at J, with 8 bases between the two ends. The CDR3 extends over 13 amino acids. CDR3 nucleotides: TGTGCCAGCAGCTTTGATACGTCCGGGGAGCTGTTTTTT. This encodes CASSFDTSGELFF.

V is TRBV11-3 and J is TRBJ2-7; maybe TRBD2 (6 bases). Trimming removed 2 bases at V and 4 bases at J, with 9 bases between. The CDR3 has 13 residues. Germline CDR1 is SGHNT and CDR2 is YENEEA. CDR3 protein: CASSLRDLYEQYF. The CDR3 DNA is TGTGCCAGCAGCTTAAGGGACTTATACGAGCAGTACTTC. Filled out from reference TRBV11-3 and TRBJ2-7, the complete variable domain reads EAGVVQSPRYKIIEKKQPVAFWCNPISGHNTLYWYLQNLGQGPELLIRYENEEAVDDSQLPKDRFSAERLKGVDSTLKIQPAELGDSAVYLCASSLRDLYEQYFGPGTRLTVT.

The rearrangement links TRBV27 to TRBJ2-1, with 7 nucleotides matching TRBD1. The CDR3 runs to 17 residues. CDR1 is MNHEY, CDR2 SMNVEV, per germline (reference sequence). J was trimmed by 4 bases and V by 2 bases; bases with no gene match: 11. The CDR3 DNA reads as TGTGCCAGCAGTTTAAAGAAGGTGGGACAGCGATACAATGAGCAGTTCTTC. Translated, it gives CASSLKKVGQRYNEQFF.

Written as DNA, the CDR3 is TGTGCCAGCTCATACACCGGGACAACGACTGGAAACACCATATATTTT. This encodes CASSYTGTTTGNTIYF. V usage is TRBV18 and J usage is TRBJ1-3; possible D gene TRBD1, 6 bases. V gave up 5 bases and J gave up 2 bases, with 16 bases separating them. CDR3 length: 16 amino acids. The germline V gene encodes CDR1 KGHSH and CDR2 LQKENI.

Worth noting for this clone: Within the sample, other DNA sequences also encode this same CDR3. The chain uses TRBV4-1 and TRBJ2-2; a weak D match, TRBD1 (6 bases). Trimming removed 4 bases from V and 5 bases from J, with 17 bases in between. The germline CDR1 and CDR2 sequences are MGHRA and YSYEKL. This CDR3 has 16 amino acids. CDR3 DNA sequence: TGCGCCAGCAGCCCTACAGGGCTGGGGGCGACCGGGGAGCTGTTTTTT. Translating gives CASSPTGLGATGELFF.